The clone carrying this T cell receptor beta chain has only one observation. The sample is drawn from a study of blood T cell repertoires in COVID-19. Study-wide context: Material from acute and convalescent COVID-19 was sourced from the United States, Italy and Spain. Sample material is recorded as cDNA or gDNA derived from T cells, B-cell-depleted T cells, or PBMCs.

V was pared by 0 bases and J by 7 bases, with 11 bases between. The V gene's germline CDR1 is SGHNT and CDR2 YYREEE (reference sequence). The CDR3 spans 15 residues. Authors' analysis steps: Estimation of nucleated cell counts was performed using reference gene primer amplification. Clones were sequenced by immunoSEQ multiplex PCR, and TCRdb holds only the in-frame ones, with some missing. From that table come the V and J calls and clone size; the DNA was used to work out D and trimming. This table holds around 170,000 clones, about 88% found once. V is TRBV5-4 and J is TRBJ1-6; no definite D call. The sample comprised peripheral blood. The TCR comes from a man in his 60s with acute or convalescent COVID-19. DNA for the CDR3: TGTGCCAGCAGCTTGGCGCGGGTGAGGAATTCACCCCTCCACTTT. It codes for CASSLARVRNSPLHF.